The 26 T cell receptor beta chains presented below share a single source sample, sequenced in a study of cytomegalovirus exposure and HLA in healthy donors. The PCR was carried out with 60 Vbeta primers and 13 Jbeta primers. Profiling relied on immunoSEQ multiplex PCR, and the TCRdb table lists in-frame clones only, not all of them. The data show 190,000 or so clones, about 85% seen once. Sequences were obtained from PBMCs. The source of these receptors is a male donor in good health and CMV-seropositive.

The chain couples TRBV4-3 to TRBJ1-5; unclear D gene. The germline CDR1 and CDR2 sequences are LGHNA and YSLEER. V was pared by 0 bases and J by 6 bases, with 9 bases between. The length of the CDR3 is 14 residues. CDR3 DNA sequence: TGCGCCAGCAGCCAAGATTCCAGCGTTCAGCCCCAGCATTTT. Translated, it gives CASSQDSSVQPQHF.

The table lists this clone with a few counts. This chain uses TRBV6-5 with TRBJ2-3; no reliable D call. V lost 4 bases and J 2 bases, leaving 4 bases between the germline ends. The CDR3 totals 12 residues. Germline CDR1 MNHEY, CDR2 SVGAGI. The CDR3 loop reads CASSSDTDTQYF. The CDR3 nucleotides read TGTGCCAGCAGTTCAGACACAGATACGCAGTATTTT.

This chain uses TRBV28 with TRBJ2-5; TRBD1 might be the D (6 bases). Judging by the DNA end, TRBJ2-7 fits better; the J call may be wrong. The CDR3 spans 14 residues. Per the germline V gene, CDR1 is MDHEN and CDR2 is SYDVKM. The CDR3 reads CASSLTGSSYEQYF. DNA for the CDR3: TGTGCCAGCAGTTTAACAGGGAGCTCCTACGAGCAGTACTTC.

This clone appeared once. The J gene is TRBJ2-7, the V gene TRBV7-2; the D gene is possibly TRBD2 (6 bases). The germline CDR1 and CDR2 sequences are SGHTA and FQGNSA. This CDR3 region has 15 residues. V lost 4 bases, J lost 4 bases, and 17 bases lay in between. CDR3 loop: CASSSMSGAGYEQYF. Written as DNA, the CDR3 is TGTGCCAGCAGCTCCATGTCGGGAGCAGGGTACGAGCAGTACTTC.

In this sample, this clone turned up a few times. The chain is built from TRBV5-1 and TRBJ2-7; D call uncertain. Germline lookup yields CDR1 SGHRS and CDR2 YFSETQ. V was trimmed by 0 bases and J by 6 bases, leaving 10 bases between them. The CDR3 extends over 13 amino acids. The CDR3 region is CASSLGGPGEQYF. Here the CDR3 DNA reads TGCGCCAGCAGCTTGGGTGGGCCTGGCGAGCAGTACTTC.

V is TRBV6-5 and J is TRBJ1-2; the D gene is possibly TRBD1 (5 bases). V lost 6 bases to trimming and J lost 2 bases, with 16 bases between them. Germline lookup yields CDR1 MNHEY and CDR2 SVGAGI. The CDR3 is made up of 15 amino acids. CDR3 loop: CASRKRQGSNYGYTF. The CDR3 region has the DNA TGTGCCAGCAGGAAAAGGCAGGGATCCAACTATGGCTACACCTTC.

The rearrangement joins TRBV7-2 to TRBJ1-2, with a possible D match to TRBD1 (6 bases). CDR1 is SGHTA, CDR2 FQGNSA, per germline. V lost 1 base and J lost 4, with 13 bases in between. This CDR3 has 15 amino acids. The CDR3 reads CASSLDRVIRYGYTF. In DNA form, the CDR3 reads TGTGCCAGCAGCTTAGACAGGGTCATTCGCTATGGCTACACCTTC.

The chain employs TRBV7-2 and TRBJ2-1, with 9 bases aligning to TRBD1. The CDR3 length is 14 residues. Losses at the gene ends were 3 bases for V and 8 bases for J; bases not matched to a gene: 5. Per germline, CDR1 SGHTA and CDR2 FQGNSA. CDR3 nucleotide sequence: TGTGCCAGCAGCTTCCCGGGACAGGGCTATGAGCAGTTCTTC. This translates into CASSFPGQGYEQFF.

The chain has TRBV18 and TRBJ2-5, with 7 bases that match TRBD2. The CDR3 loop spans 14 amino acids. V gave up 0 bases and J gave up 3 bases; unmatched junction bases: 1. CDR1 is KGHSH, CDR2 LQKENI, per germline. CDR3 DNA sequence: TGTGCCAGCTCACCACCGGGGGGGGAAGAGACCCAGTACTTC. Translated, it gives CASSPPGGEETQYF.

This chain joins TRBV6-5 and TRBJ1-6; D unresolved. The CDR3 covers 16 residues. Between the trimmed V and J ends, which lost 1 base and 5 bases, there was a span of 12 bases. The V gene's germline CDR1 is MNHEY and CDR2 SVGAGI. The CDR3 DNA is TGTGCCAGCAGTTACTTTGCCAGGCCGAATAATTCACCCCTCCACTTT. Encoded protein: CASSYFARPNNSPLHF.

The rearrangement joins TRBV6-5 to TRBJ1-1; D call uncertain. The CDR3 is 14 amino acids. Per germline, CDR1 MNHEY and CDR2 SVGAGI. Trimming took off 5 bases at V and 0 bases at J, with 10 bases between the two ends. The CDR3 is CASSEDTLNTEAFF. Written as DNA, the CDR3 is TGTGCCAGCAGTGAAGACACCCTGAACACTGAAGCTTTCTTT.

The genes are TRBV10-3 and TRBJ1-5, with 11 bases aligning to TRBD1. The CDR3 length is 13 residues. Germline loops: CDR1 ENHRY, CDR2 SYGVKD. V was pared by 10 bases and J by 7 bases, with 6 bases of the junction left unmatched. CDR3 in amino acids: CASGQGAYQPQHF. CDR3 bases: TGTGCCAGTGGACAGGGGGCTTACCAGCCCCAGCATTTT.

This clone appeared a single time. This specimen includes other DNA sequences encoding the same CDR3. The V call is TRBV5-4, the J call TRBJ2-7, with 11 positions matching TRBD1. The CDR3 contains 13 residues. Germline values: CDR1 SGHNT, CDR2 YYREEE (reference sequence). V was clipped by 5 bases and J by 5 bases; unmatched bases: 3. The CDR3: CASRRTGGDEQYF. For the CDR3, the DNA is TGTGCCAGCAGGCGGACAGGGGGCGACGAGCAGTACTTC.

The chain carries TRBV11-2 and TRBJ1-2, with D possibly TRBD1 on 6 matching bases. The germline V gene has CDR1 SGHAT and CDR2 FQNNGV. The CDR3 is 13 residues long. V was shortened by 5 bases and J by 7 bases, with 14 bases between the two germline ends. CDR3 DNA: TGTGCCAGCAGCGGAGCGGGACACCCTGGCTACACCTTC. Amino acid sequence: CASSGAGHPGYTF.

V gene TRBV19 combines with J gene TRBJ2-4; D uncertain. Trimming removed 6 bases at V and 1 base at J, with 10 bases between. This CDR3 is 14 amino acids long. The V gene's germline CDR1 is LNHDA and CDR2 SQIVND (reference sequence). CDR3 region: CASRLTGAKNIQYF. Written as DNA, the CDR3 is TGTGCCAGTAGGCTAACCGGGGCCAAAAACATTCAGTACTTC.

The CDR3, as DNA: TGTGCCAGCAGCTCCCAGTTTTCCATTTATGGCTACACCTTC. Amino acid sequence: CASSSQFSIYGYTF. The chain combines TRBV7-2 with TRBJ1-2; D gene uncertain. The V end lost 4 bases, the J end lost 5 bases, and 14 bases lay between the germline ends. The CDR3 is made up of 14 amino acids. Germline values: CDR1 SGHTA, CDR2 FQGNSA.

The CDR3 sequence: CASSLSDNEQYF. CDR3 nucleotide sequence: TGTGCCAGCAGCTTGTCCGACAACGAGCAGTACTTC. The chain is built from TRBV5-4 and TRBJ2-7; the D is unclear. The CDR3 is 12 residues long. V dropped 1 base and J dropped 5 bases, with 7 bases sitting between them. The germline CDR1 and CDR2 sequences are SGHNT and YYREEE (reference sequence).

In this sample, this clone turned up a few times. V is TRBV18 and J is TRBJ1-4; 12 bases line up with TRBD1. Trimming took 4 bases from V and 6 from J; bases not matched to a gene: 6. Germline V gene lookup returns CDR1 KGHSH and CDR2 LQKENI. There are 16 residues in the CDR3. As DNA, the CDR3 is TGTGCCAGCTCACGACCGGGACAGGGGGCCGATGAAAAACTGTTTTTT. It yields the protein CASSRPGQGADEKLFF.

The chain combines TRBV19 with TRBJ2-7, with 7 bases identical to TRBD1. The CDR3 consists of 14 residues. The ends lost 7 bases at V and 0 bases at J; junction bases unmatched: 6. CDR1 LNHDA and CDR2 SQIVND come from the germline V gene (reference sequence). The CDR3 region is CASTPGQSSYEQYF. The CDR3 coding sequence is TGTGCCAGTACACCGGGACAGAGCTCCTACGAGCAGTACTTC.

The chain employs TRBV6-5 and TRBJ2-7, with TRBD1 identical over 8 bases. Per the germline V gene, CDR1 is MNHEY and CDR2 is SVGAGI. The CDR3 is 15 amino acids. The V and J ends lost 6 bases and 4 bases, in that order; junction bases with no gene match: 11. The CDR3 DNA follows: TGTGCCAGCAGAAACCGGAGGACAGGGAATTACGAGCAGTACTTC. Protein sequence: CASRNRRTGNYEQYF.

The V gene is TRBV7-2, the J gene TRBJ1-1; D remains ambiguous. CDR1 SGHTA and CDR2 FQGNSA come from the germline V gene. The CDR3 covers 15 residues. The ends were cut back, 1 base at V and 1 base at J, with 10 bases in the middle. The CDR3 coding sequence is TGTGCCAGCAGCTTAGACGGAGGCGAGAACACTGAAGCTTTCTTT. Amino acids: CASSLDGGENTEAFF.

The chain carries TRBV27 and TRBJ2-5, with 8 positions matching TRBD2. Germline V gene data show CDR1 as MNHEY and CDR2 as SMNVEV (reference sequence). J was trimmed by 4 bases and V by 5 bases; bases with no gene match: 15. This CDR3 region has 17 residues. In DNA form, the CDR3 reads TGTGCCAGCAGTCCGCATCCCAGCGGGGGTTCAGGAGAGACCCAGTACTTC. Encoded protein: CASSPHPSGGSGETQYF.

The V call is TRBV16, the J call TRBJ1-5, with D unresolved. Trimming removed 3 bases from V and 6 bases from J, with 6 bases in between. Germline CDR1 is KGHSY and CDR2 is FQNENV. The CDR3 is 12 amino acids. Here the CDR3 DNA reads TGTGCCAGCAGCCATCTCGGTCAGCCCCAGCATTTT. Translation gives CASSHLGQPQHF.

This chain links TRBV5-4 with TRBJ1-2; D is unclear. The CDR3 length is 15 residues. Per germline, CDR1 SGHNT and CDR2 YYREEE (reference sequence). Trimming shortened V by 4 bases and J by 8 bases, and 21 bases separated the two germline ends. This chain's CDR3 is CASSPPGIQVVGYTF. CDR3 nucleotides: TGTGCCAGCAGCCCCCCCGGGATCCAGGTTGTGGGCTACACCTTC.

J is TRBJ2-1 and V is TRBV7-6, with 9 bases identical to TRBD2. Germline CDR1 SGHVS, CDR2 FNYEAQ. V was pared by 9 bases and J by 7 bases, with 10 bases of the junction left unmatched. The CDR3 spans 14 residues. CDR3 in DNA: TGTGCCAGTTCTGGGAGCGGGGGGTTAAATGAGCAGTTCTTC. Protein sequence: CASSGSGGLNEQFF.

A word on this clone: At one end, the junction sequence differs from germline, possibly due to a read error. V gene TRBV7-3 combines with J gene TRBJ2-5, with 12 bases aligning to TRBD2. Germline assignment: CDR1 SGHTA and CDR2 FQGTGA. This CDR3 is built from 13 residues. CDR3 bases: TGTGCCAGCAGCTCTCGGACTAGCGGGGTTCGGCACTTC. Protein: CASSSRTSGVRHF.